These 29 T cell receptor beta chains were sequenced from one sample in a study of graft-versus-host responses after intestinal transplantation. Produced via immunoSEQ multiplex PCR; TCRdb's table is partial and in-frame only. In the table there are about 96,000 clones, around nine tenths of which are singletons. Their target antigens are unknown. The input for sequencing was unstimulated CD4+ T cells sorted from spleen or lymph node cells, taken before intestinal transplant. These receptors were collected from a human donor who received an intestinal transplant.

Only one count was recorded for this clone. The chain links TRBV30 to TRBJ1-3; maybe TRBD1 (5 bases). Germline V gives CDR1 GTSNPN, CDR2 SVGIG (reference sequence). The CDR3 covers 13 residues. The V and J ends lost 2 bases and 2 bases respectively, with 7 bases between them. The CDR3 loop is CAWSSGAGNTIYF. CDR3 DNA sequence: TGTGCCTGGAGTTCGGGGGCTGGAAACACCATATATTTT. Based on the CDR3 plus reference TRBV30 and TRBJ1-3, the full variable domain is SQTIHQWPATLVQPVGSPLSLECTVEGTSNPNLYWYRQAAGRGLQLLFYSVGIGQISSEVPQNLSASRPQDRQFILSSKKLLLSDSGFYLCAWSSGAGNTIYFGEGSWLTVV.

V is TRBV5-6 and J is TRBJ2-7; TRBD1 aligns across 7 bases. CDR3 length: 14 residues. Germline loops: CDR1 SGHDT, CDR2 YYEEEE. Trimming at V came to 2 bases and at J to 0 bases, leaving 2 bases not matched to a gene. As DNA, the CDR3 is TGTGCCAGCAGCTTACAGGGGTCCTCCTACGAGCAGTACTTC. Its protein is CASSLQGSSYEQYF.

The chain recombines TRBV27 with TRBJ2-1; a weak D match, TRBD2 (6 bases). There are 14 residues in the CDR3. In germline, CDR1 is MNHEY, CDR2 SMNVEV (reference sequence). The V and J ends lost 6 bases and 3 bases respectively, with 12 bases between them. The CDR3 loop is CASRRLGRYNEQFF. The DNA of the CDR3 is TGTGCCAGCAGACGACTAGGCCGCTACAATGAGCAGTTCTTC.

The chain combines TRBV7-7 with TRBJ2-2; 10 bases match TRBD1. CDR1 is SSHAT and CDR2 is FNYEAQ in the germline V gene (reference sequence). The V segment lost 5 bases and the J segment 0 bases; nucleotides outside the gene matches: 3. The CDR3 sequence is 16 residues long. The CDR3 sequence: CASSLGTGANTGELFF. In nucleotides, the CDR3 is TGTGCCAGCAGCCTCGGGACAGGGGCGAACACCGGGGAGCTGTTTTTT.

In its sample, this clone was seen once. CDR3 nucleotides: TGTGCCAGCAGCGACCGGGACAGAAACATTCAGTACTTC. Translating it yields CASSDRDRNIQYF. The chain combines TRBV9 with TRBJ2-4, with 7 bases that match TRBD1. The length of the CDR3 is 13 residues. The V gene's germline CDR1 is SGDLS and CDR2 YYNGEE. After removal of 3 bases from V and 6 bases from J, the junction contained 3 bases not matched to a gene.

The J gene is TRBJ2-5, the V gene TRBV5-6; tentative D call: TRBD1 (7 bases). Trimming removed 6 bases at V and 1 base at J, with 25 bases between. The CDR3 sequence is 18 residues long. The germline V gene has CDR1 SGHDT and CDR2 YYEEEE. The CDR3 loop reads CASTRRGGPGTVQETQYF. CDR3 in DNA: TGTGCCAGCACCCGGAGGGGAGGTCCCGGGACAGTCCAAGAGACCCAGTACTTC. Looking up the rest from reference TRBV5-6 and TRBJ2-5 gives the full variable domain: DAGVTQSPTHLIKTRGQQVTLRCSPKSGHDTVSWYQQALGQGPQFIFQYYEEEERQRGNFPDRFSGHQFPNYSSELNVNALLLGDSALYLCASTRRGGPGTVQETQYFGPGTRLLVL.

The V gene is TRBV10-2, the J gene TRBJ2-7; 10 positions agree with TRBD1. Looked up from germline, CDR1 is WSHSY and CDR2 is SAAADI. The V segment lost 5 bases and the J segment 7 bases; nucleotides outside the gene matches: 14. CDR3 length: 16 amino acids. DNA of the CDR3: TGCGCCAGCAGTTTCTCCGGGACAGGGGCCTCCGAAGAGCAGTACTTC. Translation gives CASSFSGTGASEEQYF.

Of note for this clone: The junction differs from germline at one of its ends, possibly a read error. The V gene is TRBV5-1, the J gene TRBJ2-7, with 7 bases identical to TRBD1. CDR1 and CDR2 from the germline V gene are SGHRS and YFSETQ. The CDR3 is 13 residues long. Here the CDR3 reads CAGSLATGNEQYF. In nucleotides, the CDR3 is TGCGCCGGCAGCTTGGCGACAGGGAACGAGCAGTACTTC.

The chain carries TRBV6-5 and TRBJ1-1; D gene ambiguous. CDR1 MNHEY and CDR2 SVGAGI come from the germline V gene. V was trimmed by 5 bases and J by 0 bases, leaving 13 bases between them. This CDR3 region has 15 residues. The DNA of the CDR3 is TGTGCCAGCAGTCCTTTAGACACCTTGAACACTGAAGCTTTCTTT. It translates to CASSPLDTLNTEAFF.

This chain uses TRBV19 with TRBJ2-5, with TRBD1 identical over 7 bases. Germline lookup yields CDR1 LNHDA and CDR2 SQIVND (reference sequence). The CDR3 runs to 16 residues. Trimming at V came to 6 bases and at J to 7 bases, leaving 17 bases not matched to a gene. The CDR3 region is CASRPVGGQRAGTQYF. The CDR3 coding sequence is TGTGCCAGTAGACCCGTAGGGGGACAGAGAGCCGGGACCCAGTACTTC. The variable domain in full, with the rest retrieved from reference TRBV19 and TRBJ2-5, is DGGITQSPKYLFRKEGQNVTLSCEQNLNHDAMYWYRQDPGQGLRLIYYSQIVNDFQKGDIAEGYSVSREKKESFPLTVTSAQKNPTAFYLCASRPVGGQRAGTQYFGPGTRLLVL.

This chain uses TRBV6-1 with TRBJ2-1, with 7 bases lining up with TRBD2. J gave up 0 bases and V 10 bases, and 6 bases lay outside the gene matches. Germline V CDR1 and CDR2: MNHNS, SASEGT. This CDR3 is built from 14 residues. The CDR3 DNA reads TGTGCCACCCAAGCGGGAAGCTCCTACAATGAGCAGTTCTTC. Translation: CATQAGSSYNEQFF.

This chain uses TRBV2 with TRBJ2-7, with 8 bases matching TRBD2. This CDR3 is built from 13 residues. Trimming at V came to 11 bases and at J to 0 bases, leaving 6 bases not matched to a gene. From germline, CDR1 is SNHLY and CDR2 FYNNEI. The CDR3 nucleotides read TGTGCCTGTAGCGGGGTAAGCTCCTACGAGCAGTACTTC. Its protein is CACSGVSSYEQYF.

The chain is built from TRBV7-3 and TRBJ2-1; 9 nucleotides agree with TRBD2. This CDR3 has 15 amino acids. The V gene end was trimmed by 5 bases and the J gene end by 6 bases; junction bases not matched to a gene: 8. CDR1 is SGHTA and CDR2 is FQGTGA in the germline V gene. The CDR3 protein is CASSQAGGRINEQFF. DNA for the CDR3: TGTGCCAGCAGCCAAGCGGGGGGCAGGATCAATGAGCAGTTCTTC.

This chain joins TRBV10-3 and TRBJ2-1; 15 positions agree with TRBD2. The CDR3 has 14 residues. V shed 11 bases, J shed 9 bases, and the junction held 8 bases outside the gene matches. The germline CDR1 and CDR2 sequences are ENHRY and SYGVKD. For the CDR3, the DNA is TGTGCCTCGGGACTAGCGGGAGGTTCTGGTGAGCAGTTCTTC. It encodes CASGLAGGSGEQFF.

V and J are TRBV5-4 and TRBJ2-2, with D maybe TRBD2 (5 bases). Germline V gene lookup returns CDR1 SGHNT and CDR2 YYREEE (reference sequence). V was clipped by 5 bases and J by 0 bases, with 17 bases between them. This CDR3 has 17 residues. CDR3 sequence: CASSRDLAYANTGELFF. CDR3 nucleotide sequence: TGTGCCAGCAGTCGGGATCTGGCTTACGCGAACACCGGGGAGCTGTTTTTT. The full variable domain, rest sourced from reference TRBV5-4 and TRBJ2-2, is ETGVTQSPTHLIKTRGQQVTLRCSSQSGHNTVSWYQQALGQGPQFIFQYYREEENGRGNFPPRFSGLQFPNYSSELNVNALELDDSALYLCASSRDLAYANTGELFFGEGSRLTVL.

V usage is TRBV6-1 and J usage is TRBJ2-7; 7 nucleotides align to TRBD2. The V gene end was trimmed by 2 bases and the J gene end by 3 bases; junction bases not matched to a gene: 4. The CDR3 is 14 residues long. Per the germline V gene, CDR1 is MNHNS and CDR2 is SASEGT. In DNA, the CDR3 is TGTGCCAGCAGTGAACGGGGCGGGAGCTACGAGCAGTACTTC. As protein: CASSERGGSYEQYF.

J is TRBJ2-7 and V is TRBV4-1; no definite D call. Germline CDR1 and CDR2: MGHRA and YSYEKL. Trimming removed 1 base at V and 2 bases at J, with 12 bases between. This CDR3 contains 15 residues. As DNA, the CDR3 is TGCGCCAGCAGCCAAGTTCCGACGGAGACCTACGAGCAGTACTTC. Translated: CASSQVPTETYEQYF.

As to this clone: Compared with germline, one end of the junction differs, possibly owing to a read error. This chain uses TRBV5-6 with TRBJ1-6; D is undetermined. The CDR3 spans 12 residues. CDR1 is SGHDT and CDR2 is YYEEEE in the germline V gene. The CDR3 loop reads CASSFPNSLLHF. CDR3 coding DNA: TGTGCCAGCAGCTTTCCCAATTCACTCCTCCACTTT.

This sequence joins TRBV5-4 and TRBJ1-2; 7 positions agree with TRBD1. V was pared by 4 bases and J by 5 bases, with 11 bases of the junction left unmatched. CDR1 is SGHNT and CDR2 is YYREEE in the germline V gene (reference sequence). CDR3 length: 15 residues. The CDR3 protein is CASSQRQGSPYGYTF. The CDR3 coding sequence is TGTGCCAGCAGCCAACGACAGGGTAGTCCTTATGGCTACACCTTC.

The chain links TRBV9 to TRBJ1-1; D ambiguous. The CDR3 has 14 amino acids. Trimming removed 3 bases from V and 3 bases from J, with 12 bases in between. Germline loops: CDR1 SGDLS, CDR2 YYNGEE. CDR3 DNA sequence: TGTGCCAGCAGCGCCCGAGGTGTGCACACTGAAGCTTTCTTT. This gives the protein CASSARGVHTEAFF.

V usage is TRBV5-1 and J usage is TRBJ2-2, with D maybe TRBD1 (5 bases). With 2 bases removed from V and 2 bases from J, the gap between germline ends came to 10 bases. The CDR3 consists of 15 residues. CDR1 is SGHRS, CDR2 YFSETQ, per germline. CDR3 coding DNA: TGCGCCAGCAGCTTCGGTGGACACAACACCGGGGAGCTGTTTTTT. Its protein is CASSFGGHNTGELFF.

V usage is TRBV19 and J usage is TRBJ1-5; a weak D match, TRBD1 (5 bases). CDR3 length: 17 amino acids. V lost 3 bases and J lost 2, with 17 bases in between. Germline V gives CDR1 LNHDA, CDR2 SQIVND (reference sequence). The chain's CDR3 is CASSMGGNRYGNQPQHF. The CDR3 coding sequence is TGTGCCAGTAGTATGGGAGGGAACAGGTATGGCAATCAGCCCCAGCATTTT.

About this clone: This same CDR3 is encoded by further DNA sequences in the sample. V and J are TRBV6-5 and TRBJ2-1; D is possibly TRBD2 (5 bases). Trimming shortened V by 2 bases and J by 4 bases, and 9 bases separated the two germline ends. The CDR3 is 14 amino acids. Germline V gene lookup returns CDR1 MNHEY and CDR2 SVGAGI. CDR3 nucleotides: TGTGCCAGCAGTTACCCGGGATCTTACAATGAGCAGTTCTTC. Protein: CASSYPGSYNEQFF.

V is TRBV19 and J is TRBJ1-1, with D tentatively TRBD1 (5 bases). The CDR3 loop spans 13 amino acids. Germline values: CDR1 LNHDA, CDR2 SQIVND (reference sequence). Trimming left V 10 bases short and J 4 bases short, with 16 bases between. The CDR3 bases are TGTGCCATCTCAGGGCCCGGGGGCACTGAAGCTTTCTTT. Its translation: CAISGPGGTEAFF. The whole variable domain, remainder taken from reference TRBV19 and TRBJ1-1, is DGGITQSPKYLFRKEGQNVTLSCEQNLNHDAMYWYRQDPGQGLRLIYYSQIVNDFQKGDIAEGYSVSREKKESFPLTVTSAQKNPTAFYLCAISGPGGTEAFFGQGTRLTVV.

A single count supports this clone. The chain couples TRBV7-2 to TRBJ1-2; the D gene is possibly TRBD1 (6 bases). The CDR3 spans 15 residues. V was pared by 4 bases and J by 4 bases, with 16 bases between. CDR1 and CDR2 (germline): SGHTA, FQGNSA. The CDR3 reads CASSSGGHGAYGYTF. The CDR3 DNA follows: TGTGCCAGCAGCTCGGGGGGCCATGGGGCCTATGGCTACACCTTC.

This clone occurred once. The CDR3 loop is CASSLNSGGTEAFF. DNA of the CDR3: TGTGCCAGCAGCTTGAACTCAGGGGGCACTGAAGCTTTCTTT. The J gene is TRBJ1-1, the V gene TRBV5-4, with 7 nucleotides matching TRBD1. The CDR3 contains 14 residues. CDR1 and CDR2 (germline): SGHNT, YYREEE (reference sequence). V shed 1 base, J shed 4 bases, and the junction held 4 bases outside the gene matches.

This clone has a single count. The V gene is TRBV15, the J gene TRBJ1-2; 7 bases match TRBD1. Germline values: CDR1 LNHNV, CDR2 YYDKDF (reference sequence). The length of the CDR3 is 15 residues. J lost 7 bases, V lost 5 bases, and 13 bases had no gene match. The CDR3 DNA reads as TGTGCCACCAGCCCCCCAGGGGGTGGGATTAGTGGCTACACCTTC. This translates into CATSPPGGGISGYTF.

This clone was seen once. The chain combines TRBV6-1 with TRBJ2-7; 11 bases fit TRBD2. Germline CDR1 reads MNHNS; CDR2 reads SASEGT. The junction had 5 bases not matched to a gene; V was cut back by 6 bases and J by 4 bases. The CDR3 sequence is 14 residues long. Written as DNA, the CDR3 is TGTGCCAGCAGGCGGGGACTAGCGGTGTACGAGCAGTACTTC. Translating gives CASRRGLAVYEQYF.

V gene TRBV6-5 combines with J gene TRBJ1-2; D might be TRBD1 (5 bases). This CDR3 has 16 amino acids. With 0 bases removed from V and 0 bases from J, the gap between germline ends came to 11 bases. Germline CDR1 MNHEY, CDR2 SVGAGI. The CDR3 protein is CASSYSFTGANYGYTF. The DNA of the CDR3 is TGTGCCAGCAGTTACTCGTTTACAGGTGCTAACTATGGCTACACCTTC.